These 3 T cell receptor beta chains were sequenced from one sample in a study of cytomegalovirus exposure and HLA in healthy donors. It was with 60 Vbeta and 13 Jbeta primers that the PCR ran. The repertoire was sequenced with immunoSEQ multiplex PCR; TCRdb's copy has only in-frame clones and lacks some. Of 130,000 or so clones in the sample, roughly 82% were seen once. What was sequenced was PBMCs. Receptor source: a man aged 18 to 30 in good health and CMV-seropositive.

V usage is TRBV7-9 and J usage is TRBJ2-1, with a tentative D call TRBD1 (5 bases). The CDR3 length is 12 residues. V shed 0 bases and J shed 9 bases, with 6 bases lying between them. Germline V lookup: CDR1 SEHNR, CDR2 FQNEAQ (reference sequence). CDR3 nucleotides: TGTGCCAGCAGCTTAGCGACAGTTGAGCAGTTCTTC. It encodes CASSLATVEQFF.

The rearrangement joins TRBV5-1 to TRBJ2-1, with 9 bases aligning to TRBD1. V was pared by 4 bases and J by 5 bases, with 4 bases of the junction left unmatched. CDR3 length: 14 residues. CDR1 and CDR2 from the germline V gene are SGHRS and YFSETQ. CDR3 sequence: CASSSGTGNNEQFF. The CDR3 DNA reads as TGCGCCAGCAGCAGCGGGACAGGGAACAATGAGCAGTTCTTC.

CDR3 region: CASSLIWGGAEAFF. CDR3 bases: TGTGCCAGCAGCTTGATATGGGGGGGGGCTGAAGCTTTCTTT. The V and J genes are TRBV7-8 and TRBJ1-1; maybe TRBD1 (5 bases). The germline gives CDR1 SGHVS, CDR2 FQNEAQ. The CDR3 is 14 amino acids. V was pared by 3 bases and J by 6 bases, with 14 bases between. The variable domain in full, completed from reference TRBV7-8 and TRBJ1-1, reads GAGVSQSPRYKVAKRGQDVALRCDPISGHVSLFWYQQALGQGPEFLTYFQNEAQLDKSGLPSDRFFAERPEGSVSTLKIQRTQQEDSAVYLCASSLIWGGAEAFFGQGTRLTVV.